Listed below are T cell receptor beta chains from one sample, sequenced in a study of response to subunit inactivated influenza vaccine. TCRdb passed the RT-PCR reads through MiXCR, listing each CDR3 protein once. The table includes about 180,000 distinct CDR3 sequences, about 9% detected once. The source material was non-naive T cells sorted from PBMCs, sampled on the day of vaccination. The receptors shown here come from a man between 45 and 60 years old who received an inactivated influenza vaccine. Both conserved end residues are part of each CDR3. A D gene is named only where the DNA matches it firmly. The listing skips clone size in some rows; elsewhere it reads once, few, many or a size class.

>TRBV11-2|NA|TRBD1|TRBJ1-1
TGTGCCAGCAGCTTAGTTCAGGGGACAGGTCGGCTGAACACTGAAGCTTTCTTT
CASSLVQGTGRLNTEAFF
>TRBV20-1|NA|NA|TRBJ1-5
TGCAGTGCTAGAGATCCCACAGGGTCGTTCAATCAGCCCCAGCATTTT
CSARDPTGSFNQPQHF
>TRBV14|NA|NA|TRBJ2-7
TGTGCCAGCAGCCCTTTCCGTTCTGGGGATATTATCTACGAGCAGTACTTC
CASSPFRSGDIIYEQYF
>TRBV20-1|NA|NA|TRBJ2-1
TGCAGTGCTAAGATCGGGAGCGGCTCCTACAATGAGCAGTTCTTC
CSAKIGSGSYNEQFF
>TRBV29-1|medium-sized|NA|TRBJ2-5
TGCAGCGTTGAACCCTGGGGGGCAGAGACCCAGTACTTC
CSVEPWGAETQYF
>TRBV7-9|NA|TRBD1|TRBJ1-1
TGTGCCAGCAGCTTAGATCTGGGACAGCAAGCTTTCTTT
CASSLDLGQQAFF
>TRBV18|few|NA|TRBJ2-3
TGTGCCAGCTCACCACCGAGAACTAGCCTACTGGGGGATACGCAGTATTTT
CASSPPRTSLLGDTQYF
>TRBV12-3/TRBV12-4|NA|TRBD2|TRBJ2-3
TGTGCCAGCACCCTTCAAATAGCGGGGTGGGCCCGGGATACGCAGTATTTT
CASTLQIAGWARDTQYF
>TRBV12-3/TRBV12-4|few|TRBD2|TRBJ2-3
TGTGCCAGCAGTTTAGCTGCACTAGCGGGCACAGATACGCAGTATTTT
CASSLAALAGTDTQYF
>TRBV10-3|NA|NA|TRBJ2-3
TGTGCCATCGGAGCACCAGCAGATACGCAGTATTTT
CAIGAPADTQYF
>TRBV28|few|TRBD2|TRBJ2-3
TGTGCCAGCAGCTCGGGGGGGAGCCACACAGATACGCAGTATTTT
CASSSGGSHTDTQYF
>TRBV5-1|few|NA|TRBJ2-2
TGCGCCAGCAGCTTGGGTAGCCGGACACACACCGGGGAGCTGTTTTTT
CASSLGSRTHTGELFF
>TRBV14|many|NA|TRBJ2-5
TGTGCCAGCAGCCAGGACTATACCCAGTACTTC
CASSQDYTQYF
>TRBV3-1|NA|NA|TRBJ1-6
TGTGCCAGCAGCCGTTCCGCGGGGATCGATAATTCACCCCTCCACTTT
CASSRSAGIDNSPLHF
>TRBV27|many|TRBD2|TRBJ2-1
TGTGCCAGCGGACTAGCGGGAGTGCTCGAGCAGTTCTTC
CASGLAGVLEQFF
>TRBV14|NA|NA|TRBJ2-1
TGTGCCAGCAGCCAACTAGATAGCGGATCCTACAATGAGCAGTTCTTC
CASSQLDSGSYNEQFF
>TRBV5-5|few|TRBD1|TRBJ1-2
TGTGCCAGCAGCTTACAAACAGGGGCTTATGGCTACACCTTC
CASSLQTGAYGYTF
>TRBV6-5|many|TRBD2|TRBJ2-1
TGTGCCAGCGGGACTAGCGGGAGTAGGGGACGCAATGAGCAGTTCTTC
CASGTSGSRGRNEQFF